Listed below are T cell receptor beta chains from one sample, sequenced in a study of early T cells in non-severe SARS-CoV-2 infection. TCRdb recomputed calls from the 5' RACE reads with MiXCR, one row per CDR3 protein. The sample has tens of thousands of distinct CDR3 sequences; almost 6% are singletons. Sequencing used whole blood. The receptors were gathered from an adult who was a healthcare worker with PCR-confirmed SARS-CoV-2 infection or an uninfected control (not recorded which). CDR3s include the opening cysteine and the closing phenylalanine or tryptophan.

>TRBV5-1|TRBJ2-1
CASSLGPGNEQFF
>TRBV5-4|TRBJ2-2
CASTGGQGAHTGELFF
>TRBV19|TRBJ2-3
CASSPFRDSNGNTQYF
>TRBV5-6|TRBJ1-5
CASSPGQGAQPQHF
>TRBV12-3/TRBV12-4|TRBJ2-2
CASSLFTTGELFF
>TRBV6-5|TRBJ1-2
CASSYSTWNYGYTF
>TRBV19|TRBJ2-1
CASSQLAGGTYNEQFF
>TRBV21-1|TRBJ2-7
CASSKNPVGGDSYEQYF
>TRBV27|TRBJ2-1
CASSTRAGEQFF
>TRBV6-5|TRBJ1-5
CASRRGFSNQPQHF
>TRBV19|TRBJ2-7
CASRLTGGALNEQYF
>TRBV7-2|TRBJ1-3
CASSSSGTGLLAGNTIYF
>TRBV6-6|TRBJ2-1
CASSYGQPREQFF
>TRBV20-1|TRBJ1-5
CSALGGGNQPQHF
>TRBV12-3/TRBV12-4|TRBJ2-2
CASTLGTSNTGELFF
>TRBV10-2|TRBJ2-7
CASSQQGGEQYF
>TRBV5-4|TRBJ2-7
CASSSWTSGLEEQYF
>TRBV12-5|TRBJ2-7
CASGLTLGTLSYEQYF
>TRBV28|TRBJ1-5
CASSPDRESQPQHF
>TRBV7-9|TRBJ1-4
CASSFTANEKLFF
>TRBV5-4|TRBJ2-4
CASGTTAGQGGIQYF
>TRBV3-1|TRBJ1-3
CASSTTGNTIYF
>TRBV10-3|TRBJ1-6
CATGQGVGSPLHF
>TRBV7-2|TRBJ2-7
CASSLVDGGYEQYF
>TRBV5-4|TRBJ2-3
CASTQDRENTQYF
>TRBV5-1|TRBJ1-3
CASSPREGYSGNTIYF
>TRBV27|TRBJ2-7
CASRAGTSPSEQYF
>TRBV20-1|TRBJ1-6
CSARPDSGSYNSPLHF
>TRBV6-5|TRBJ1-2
CASSYGLGYTF
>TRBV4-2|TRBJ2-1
CASSQVGTYNEQFF
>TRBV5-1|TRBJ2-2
CASSTQRQGNTGELFF
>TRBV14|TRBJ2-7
CASSQGSRGPLGKQYF
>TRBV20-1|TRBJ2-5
CSARVLTSGGIAETQYF
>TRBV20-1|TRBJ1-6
CSAPRGDNSPLHF
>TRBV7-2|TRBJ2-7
CASSLRTGDIEQYF
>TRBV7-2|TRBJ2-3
CASSPDRRTDTQYF
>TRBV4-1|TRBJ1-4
CASSQDDVMITRGEKLFF
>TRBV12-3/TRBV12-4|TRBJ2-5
CASSSDRVKTQYF
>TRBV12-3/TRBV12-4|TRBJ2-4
CASSRGQGIQYF
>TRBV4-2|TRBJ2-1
CASSQAKTSGSNEQFF
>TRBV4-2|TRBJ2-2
CASSQLAGGLPGELFF
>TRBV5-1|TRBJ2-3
CASSLSGLTTDTQYF
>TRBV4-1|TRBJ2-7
CASSQLGTGGDEQYF
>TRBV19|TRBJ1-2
CASSIMRNYGYTF
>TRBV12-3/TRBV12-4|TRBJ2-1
CASSRSGQSYNEQFF
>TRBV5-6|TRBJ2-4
CASSLWLAENIQYF
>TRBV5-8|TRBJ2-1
CASRPPRGAGNEQFF
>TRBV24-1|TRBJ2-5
CARRGDRAETQYF
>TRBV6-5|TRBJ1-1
CASSYFGGLNTEAFF
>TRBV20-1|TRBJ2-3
CSAKAARSTDTQYF
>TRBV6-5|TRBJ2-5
CASSRGGRGQETQYF
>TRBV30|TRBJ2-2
CDWSVQEFTGELFF
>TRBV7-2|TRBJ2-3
CASSGRAYRNTQYF